These 24 T cell receptor beta chains were all obtained from the same sample, sequenced in a study of T-cell reconstitution after alpha-beta-depleted transplantation in children (dated by TCRdb to 2016 to 2017). The meaning of the sample's time point label: day 60 (about 2 months) after transplantation. The treatment or condition label corresponds to: allogeneic hematopoietic cell transplantation with graft depleted of TCRalphabeta T cells and CD19 B cells. Library generation was performed with PCR. Sequenced on an Illumina HiSeq 2500. TCR library preparation used molecular barcoding, with unique molecular identifiers applied to normalize quantification of the TCRbeta repertoire. TCRdb passed the public sequencing reads through fastp at Q25 and MiXCR, retaining productive beta sequences. Rows are unified per CDR3 protein, each entry keeping the most common DNA and genes. The sample records approximately 97,000 distinct CDR3 sequences, less than 6% of which are singletons. The ten largest clones represent roughly 6.1% of the sample.

Source: PBMCs, mostly from graft donor cells, taken 60 days after TCRalphabeta/CD19-depleted stem cell transplant. The receptors here all came from a female patient aged 2-10 years who had a stem cell transplant for Fanconi anemia, so the T cells may come from the graft donor.

The chain recombines TRBV5-1 with TRBJ2-5, with 13 bases identical to TRBD2. Germline CDR1 and CDR2: SGHRS and YFSETQ. The V gene end was trimmed by 4 bases and the J gene end by 4 bases; junction bases not matched to a gene: 10. CDR3 size: 17 residues. The CDR3 here is CASSLGLAGVMGETQYF. The DNA for the CDR3 is TGCGCCAGCAGCCTCGGACTAGCGGGAGTAATGGGAGAGACCCAGTACTTC. Based on the CDR3 plus reference TRBV5-1 and TRBJ2-5, the full variable domain is KAGVTQTPRYLIKTRGQQVTLSCSPISGHRSVSWYQQTPGQGLQFLFEYFSETQRNKGNFPGRFSGRQFSNSRSEMNVSTLELGDSALYLCASSLGLAGVMGETQYFGPGTRLLVL.

This clonotype came up a few times. The chain uses TRBV5-1 and TRBJ1-2; perhaps TRBD1 as D (5 bases). Trimming removed 0 bases from V and 1 base from J, with 10 bases in between. Per the germline V gene, CDR1 is SGHRS and CDR2 is YFSETQ. The CDR3 sequence is 15 residues long. CDR3 in amino acids: CASSLGGSINYGYTF. DNA of the CDR3: TGCGCCAGCAGCTTGGGGGGCTCAATTAACTATGGCTACACCTTC.

The chain is built from TRBV7-3 and TRBJ1-1, with D uncertain. Germline-derived CDR1 and CDR2 are SGHTA and FQGTGA. Trimming shortened V by 1 base and J by 4 bases, and 10 bases separated the two germline ends. The CDR3 spans 14 residues. The CDR3 DNA reads as TGTGCCAGCAGCTTAAAGGCCCCAGCCACTGAAGCTTTCTTT. Its translation: CASSLKAPATEAFF.

At least ten counts were recorded for this clonotype. The chain couples TRBV10-3 to TRBJ2-6, with 11 bases that match TRBD2. The CDR3 has 17 amino acids. Looked up from germline, CDR1 is ENHRY and CDR2 is SYGVKD. J lost 4 bases, V lost 6 bases, and 8 bases had no gene match. The CDR3, as DNA: TGTGCCATCAGCGTAGCGGGAGGGCCTGGAGGGGCCAACGTCCTGACTTTC. It translates to CAISVAGGPGGANVLTF.

Only a few counts were recorded for this clonotype. The chain joins TRBV9 to TRBJ1-2, with 9 bases fitting TRBD1. Germline V gene lookup returns CDR1 SGDLS and CDR2 YYNGEE. After removal of 4 bases from V and 0 bases from J, the junction contained 4 bases not matched to a gene. The CDR3 has 15 amino acids. CDR3 DNA sequence: TGTGCCAGCAGCCTCCGACAGGGGGCTAACTATGGCTACACCTTC. Encoded protein: CASSLRQGANYGYTF.

V is TRBV6-2 or TRBV6-3 and J is TRBJ1-5; 7 nucleotides line up with TRBD1. With V trimmed by 6 bases and J by 2 bases, 16 bases remained unmatched. CDR3 length: 18 residues. Germline V gives CDR1 MNHEY, CDR2 SVGEGT. Here the CDR3 reads CASSYHGQDFGGNQPQHF. The CDR3 region has the DNA TGTGCCAGCAGCTACCACGGACAGGACTTTGGGGGCAATCAGCCCCAGCATTTT.

The chain recombines TRBV12-3 or TRBV12-4 with TRBJ2-7; 8 bases are a match to TRBD1. The CDR3 is made up of 15 amino acids. With V trimmed by 6 bases and J by 2 bases, 9 bases remained unmatched. The CDR3 sequence is CASSSPDRAPYEQYF. DNA of the CDR3: TGTGCCAGCAGCTCGCCGGACAGGGCCCCCTACGAGCAGTACTTC.

This clonotype has ten or more counts. The chain has TRBV7-2 and TRBJ2-1, with D maybe TRBD1 (5 bases). CDR1 is SGHTA, CDR2 FQGNSA, per germline. This CDR3 is 14 amino acids long. V lost 2 bases to trimming and J lost 0 bases, with 5 bases between them. CDR3 sequence reads: CASSLQGSYNEQFF. The CDR3 coding sequence is TGTGCCAGCAGCTTACAGGGCTCCTACAATGAGCAGTTCTTC.

This clonotype was counted ten times or more. The rearrangement links TRBV12-5 to TRBJ2-1; D may be TRBD1 or TRBD2 (6 bases each). The CDR3 sequence is 14 residues long. V lost 2 bases, J lost 8 bases, and 13 bases lay in between. Germline loops: CDR1 LGHNT, CDR2 FRNRAP. In nucleotides, the CDR3 is TGTGCTAGTGGTTTGAATGGGGGGCTGGATGAGCAGTTCTTC. It encodes CASGLNGGLDEQFF.

This clonotype was counted many times. This chain links TRBV12-3 or TRBV12-4 with TRBJ2-7; tentative D call: TRBD2 (5 bases). CDR3 length: 15 amino acids. Between the trimmed V and J ends, which lost 7 bases and 4 bases, there was a span of 20 bases. Here the CDR3 reads CASTNGLGISYEQYF. The CDR3 region has the DNA TGTGCCAGCACCAACGGACTGGGGATTTCTTACGAGCAGTACTTC.

This clonotype occurred a few times. This sequence joins TRBV2 and TRBJ2-3, with a possible D match to TRBD1 (6 bases). This CDR3 spans 13 amino acids. Germline V gene lookup returns CDR1 SNHLY and CDR2 FYNNEI. The ends were cut back, 5 bases at V and 3 bases at J, with 9 bases in the middle. The DNA for the CDR3 is TGTGCCAGCAGTATTGGACAGACAGATACGCAGTATTTT. It specifies CASSIGQTDTQYF. The whole variable domain, filled in from reference TRBV2 and TRBJ2-3, reads EPEVTQTPSHQVTQMGQEVILRCVPISNHLYFYWYRQILGQKVEFLVSFYNNEISEKSEIFDDQFSVERPDGSNFTLKIRSTKLEDSAMYFCASSIGQTDTQYFGPGTRLTVL.

This clonotype has ten or more counts. The J gene is TRBJ1-4, the V gene TRBV11-2; D unclear. CDR1 is SGHAT and CDR2 is FQNNGV in the germline V gene. V was cut by 2 bases and J by 3 bases, with 7 bases left in between. The CDR3 length is 14 residues. CDR3 region: CASSLYGANEKLFF. In DNA form, the CDR3 reads TGTGCCAGCAGCTTATACGGGGCTAATGAAAAACTGTTTTTT.

On this clonotype: A much larger clone differs from this one at a single base, so this may be a read error. This rearrangement joins TRBV20-1 to TRBJ2-7, with D unresolved. Looked up from germline, CDR1 is DFQATT and CDR2 is SNEGSKA (reference sequence). CDR3 size: 11 residues. V lost 4 bases and J lost 5, with 9 bases in between. This chain's CDR3 is CSAKPGNEQYF. DNA for the CDR3: TGCAGTGCTAAGCCAGGCAACGAGCAGTACTTC.

The V gene is TRBV20-1, the J gene TRBJ2-7, with 8 bases identical to TRBD1. The CDR3 is 12 amino acids. V lost 3 bases, J lost 7 bases, and 5 bases stayed unmatched. Germline-derived CDR1 and CDR2 are DFQATT and SNEGSKA (reference sequence). CDR3 protein: CSASRGQGEQYF. The DNA of the CDR3 is TGCAGTGCTAGCAGGGGGCAGGGGGAGCAGTACTTC.

The V gene is TRBV2, the J gene TRBJ2-3; D is unclear. V lost 5 bases to trimming and J lost 8 bases, with 5 bases between them. This CDR3 has 10 residues. In germline, CDR1 is SNHLY, CDR2 FYNNEI. The CDR3 loop reads CASSPLTQYF. CDR3 bases: TGTGCCAGCAGTCCCCTTACGCAGTATTTT.

In its sample, this clonotype was seen a few times. J is TRBJ1-1 and V is TRBV27; D gene uncertain. Per the germline V gene, CDR1 is MNHEY and CDR2 is SMNVEV (reference sequence). This CDR3 spans 16 amino acids. Deletions cut 6 bases from V and 2 bases from J, with 19 bases between. This chain's CDR3 is CASRFRAQWQNTEAFF. In DNA form, the CDR3 reads TGTGCCAGCAGGTTTCGGGCACAGTGGCAAAACACTGAAGCTTTCTTT.

This clonotype was observed many times. The V gene is TRBV28, the J gene TRBJ1-1; D is perhaps TRBD1 (6 bases). The CDR3 has 13 amino acids. Germline V gene data show CDR1 as MDHEN and CDR2 as SYDVKM. V gave up 1 base and J gave up 6 bases, with 9 bases separating them. CDR3 bases: TGTGCCAGCAGTTTATTCAGGGGTCCTGAAGCTTTCTTT. As protein: CASSLFRGPEAFF. The full variable domain, rest sourced from reference TRBV28 and TRBJ1-1, is DVKVTQSSRYLVKRTGEKVFLECVQDMDHENMFWYRQDPGLGLRLIYFSYDVKMKEKGDIPEGYSVSREKKERFSLILESASTNQTSMYLCASSLFRGPEAFFGQGTRLTVV.

This clonotype was observed at least ten times. V usage is TRBV27 and J usage is TRBJ2-1; no firm D call. This CDR3 has 13 residues. CDR1 is MNHEY, CDR2 SMNVEV, per germline (reference sequence). V shed 4 bases and J shed 4 bases, with 8 bases lying between them. The CDR3 reads CASSSSRYNEQFF. The CDR3 DNA sequence: TGTGCCAGCAGTTCGTCCAGGTACAATGAGCAGTTCTTC.

The sample holds many counts of this clonotype. The chain links TRBV5-8 to TRBJ2-5, with 14 bases aligning to TRBD2. The CDR3 is made up of 17 amino acids. Germline trimming cut 4 bases from V and 2 bases from J; bases unmatched to any gene: 7. The germline V gene encodes CDR1 SGHTS and CDR2 YDEGEE. The CDR3, as DNA: TGTGCCAGCAGCACAGGACTAGCGGGGGGTCCACAAGAGACCCAGTACTTC. Amino acids: CASSTGLAGGPQETQYF.

This clonotype was recorded many times. The chain uses TRBV11-2 and TRBJ2-5, with TRBD2 identical over 9 bases. CDR1 and CDR2 from the germline V gene are SGHAT and FQNNGV. The J segment lost 1 base and the V segment lost 7 bases, leaving 7 bases of the junction unmatched. The CDR3 runs 15 residues. The CDR3 loop reads CASTQGAGGQETQYF. For the CDR3, the DNA is TGTGCCAGCACCCAGGGAGCGGGAGGCCAAGAGACCCAGTACTTC.

This clonotype was counted only a few times. This sequence joins TRBV2 and TRBJ1-2; 8 nucleotides match TRBD1. There are 14 residues in the CDR3. Germline V lookup: CDR1 SNHLY, CDR2 FYNNEI. The junction had 3 bases not matched to a gene; V was cut back by 6 bases and J by 0 bases. CDR3 sequence reads: CASRETGANYGYTF. The CDR3 bases are TGTGCCAGCAGAGAGACAGGGGCTAACTATGGCTACACCTTC.

This clonotype was recorded at least ten times. V gene TRBV9 combines with J gene TRBJ2-1; 12 positions agree with TRBD2. The germline CDR1 and CDR2 sequences are SGDLS and YYNGEE. V trimming: 4 bases; J trimming: 4 bases; junction bases outside the gene matches: 6. The CDR3 is 16 amino acids. CDR3 DNA sequence: TGTGCCAGCAGCCCTCTAGCGGGGGGGATGTACAATGAGCAGTTCTTC. It encodes CASSPLAGGMYNEQFF.

This chain links TRBV7-2 with TRBJ2-3; TRBD2 matches 8 bases. V shed 5 bases, J shed 7 bases, and the junction held 14 bases outside the gene matches. The germline V gene encodes CDR1 SGHTA and CDR2 FQGNSA. The CDR3 has 16 residues. The CDR3 DNA follows: TGTGCCAGCAGCGCACGGGGCCAGAGGACTAGCAATACGCAGTATTTT. It codes for CASSARGQRTSNTQYF.

The chain joins TRBV4-1 to TRBJ2-7, with 8 positions matching TRBD1. The germline gives CDR1 MGHRA, CDR2 YSYEKL. With 0 bases clipped from V and 3 bases from J, the junction kept 7 bases outside the gene matches. This CDR3 is 16 amino acids long. CDR3 protein: CASSQEDIGQGYEQYF. The CDR3 DNA sequence: TGCGCCAGCAGCCAAGAGGACATCGGACAGGGCTACGAGCAGTACTTC.